What follows are 21 T cell receptor beta chains derived from one specimen sequenced in a study of T-cell memory formation after mild COVID-19 (dated by TCRdb to the early 2020s). Libraries came from 5' RACE. Sequencing was performed on an Illumina NovaSeq 6000. The public reads were reanalyzed by TCRdb: fastp trimming at Q25, MiXCR alignment, in-frame beta chains only. One record per CDR3 amino acid sequence lists the most common genes and DNA. The sample profile shows 150,000 to 200,000 distinct CDR3 sequences; roughly 15% of them were found once. The ten largest clonotypes hold 13% to 15% of the sample. The sample taken for sequencing was PBMCs or a T cell subset sorted from them (not recorded which). These receptor sequences come from an adult woman who had mild COVID-19 (a few samples of this study predate the infection). The sample titles of this study are shuffled in the database, so cell type and time point are left out; the donor was told from shared clones.

On this clonotype: At one end the junction does not follow the germline gene, possibly because of a read error. This rearrangement joins TRBV11-2 to TRBJ2-6; no clear D gene. Germline-derived CDR1 and CDR2 are SGHAT and FQNNGV. The CDR3 consists of 14 residues. CDR3 in amino acids: CASSLDSGANVLTF. The CDR3 DNA reads as TGTGCCAGCAGCCTAGATTCTGGGGCCAACGTCCTGACTTTC. Based on the CDR3 plus reference TRBV11-2 and TRBJ2-6, the full variable domain is EAGVAQSPRYKIIEKRQSVAFWCNPISGHATLYWYQQILGQGPKLLIQFQNNGVVDDSQLPKDRFSAERLKGVDSTLKIQPAKLEDSAVYLCASSLDSGANVLTFGAGSRLTVL.

This clonotype has only a few counts. The rearrangement uses TRBV5-6 and TRBJ2-2; no definite D call. This CDR3 is 16 amino acids long. Trimming shortened V by 3 bases and J by 0 bases, and 12 bases separated the two germline ends. Germline CDR1 is SGHDT and CDR2 is YYEEEE. The CDR3 spells CASSSSRRPNTGELFF. CDR3 coding DNA: TGTGCCAGCAGCTCATCGCGACGGCCGAACACCGGGGAGCTGTTTTTT.

This clonotype was detected only a few times. The chain is built from TRBV29-1 and TRBJ1-2, with 7 bases that match TRBD1. The CDR3 contains 13 residues. Germline loops: CDR1 SQVTM, CDR2 ANQGSEA. After removal of 8 bases from V and 1 base from J, the junction contained 7 bases not matched to a gene. Here the CDR3 DNA reads TGCAGCTTGCTAGGACAGGATAACTATGGCTACACCTTC. Translating gives CSLLGQDNYGYTF.

The chain carries TRBV4-3 and TRBJ2-2; 10 bases line up with TRBD1. J gave up 1 base and V 2 bases, and 4 bases lay outside the gene matches. This CDR3 region has 17 residues. The germline CDR1 and CDR2 sequences are LGHNA and YSLEER. For the CDR3, the DNA is TGCGCCAGCAGCCAACGGACAGGGGGAGGGAACACCGGGGAGCTGTTTTTT. The encoded protein is CASSQRTGGGNTGELFF.

The chain is built from TRBV12-3 or TRBV12-4 and TRBJ2-7; TRBD2 is a possible D gene (5 bases). CDR3 length: 14 residues. V lost 3 bases and J lost 0, with 9 bases in between. The DNA of the CDR3 is TGTGCCAGCAGTTTCGGACTGGCCTCCTACGAGCAGTACTTC. Translated: CASSFGLASYEQYF.

This clonotype was picked up a small number of times. The chain joins TRBV12-3 or TRBV12-4 to TRBJ2-2; D uncertain. This CDR3 is built from 17 residues. V was cut by 5 bases and J by 8 bases, with 24 bases left in between. This CDR3 is CASSSGLYRLSSGELFF. The CDR3 bases are TGTGCCAGCAGTAGTGGCCTTTACCGTCTATCCAGTGGGGAGCTGTTTTTT.

The rearrangement joins TRBV5-4 to TRBJ2-2, with TRBD2 matching over 10 bases. The CDR3 is made up of 17 amino acids. The germline V gene has CDR1 SGHNT and CDR2 YYREEE (reference sequence). V was clipped by 1 base and J by 7 bases; unmatched bases: 10. CDR3 bases: TGTGCCAGCAGCTTGATTGGGCTAGCGGGAGTGATCGGGGAGCTGTTTTTT. Amino acids: CASSLIGLAGVIGELFF.

The chain links TRBV20-1 to TRBJ1-3, with a tentative D call TRBD1 (6 bases). The CDR3 consists of 15 residues. V shed 1 base and J shed 0 bases, with 10 bases lying between them. Germline V CDR1 and CDR2: DFQATT, SNEGSKA (reference sequence). As DNA, the CDR3 is TGCAGTGCTAGAGCGGACAGTTTCTCTGGAAACACCATATATTTT. Residues: CSARADSFSGNTIYF.

A few counts support this clonotype. The chain is built from TRBV6-5 and TRBJ1-5; 8 nucleotides align to TRBD1. The CDR3 covers 13 residues. The germline V gene encodes CDR1 MNHEY and CDR2 SVGAGI. With V trimmed by 4 bases and J by 5 bases, 1 base remained unmatched. The CDR3 DNA follows: TGTGCCAGCAGTTCAGGGGGCTATCAGCCCCAGCATTTT. Translation: CASSSGGYQPQHF.

This clonotype was recorded a few times. The CDR3 region is CASSSPGRLIYEQYF. Written as DNA, the CDR3 is TGTGCCAGCAGCTCCCCGGGACGGTTAATCTACGAGCAGTACTTC. The chain has TRBV7-9 and TRBJ2-7; D may match TRBD1 or TRBD2 (5 bases each). The germline gives CDR1 SEHNR, CDR2 FQNEAQ (reference sequence). Trimming stripped 4 bases from V and 3 bases from J, with 16 bases between. This CDR3 has 15 residues.

This clonotype turned up a few times. V is TRBV7-9 and J is TRBJ2-4; TRBD2 might be the D (5 bases). The CDR3 is made up of 14 amino acids. Trimming stripped 7 bases from V and 8 bases from J, with 18 bases between. Germline lookup yields CDR1 SEHNR and CDR2 FQNEAQ (reference sequence). The DNA for the CDR3 is TGTGCCAGCACCCTGAGTGGAGGCCCCGACATTCAGTACTTC. Amino acids: CASTLSGGPDIQYF.

The sample holds many counts of this clonotype. This rearrangement joins TRBV7-6 to TRBJ2-5, with D hard to call. The CDR3 runs to 16 residues. Germline V gene lookup returns CDR1 SGHVS and CDR2 FNYEAQ. Trimming took 5 bases from V and 1 from J, leaving 17 bases between them. Written as DNA, the CDR3 is TGTGCCAGCAGCCCCAACTGGATAAGGGTCCAAGAGACCCAGTACTTC. It codes for CASSPNWIRVQETQYF.

The chain recombines TRBV5-1 with TRBJ2-2; 7 bases agree with TRBD2. This CDR3 region has 16 residues. The J segment lost 0 bases and the V segment lost 2 bases, leaving 4 bases of the junction unmatched. Germline CDR1 is SGHRS and CDR2 is YFSETQ. CDR3 coding DNA: TGCGCCAGCAGCTTCCTTAGCGGGTCGAACACCGGGGAGCTGTTTTTT. Its protein product is CASSFLSGSNTGELFF.

The sample holds a few counts of this clonotype. The chain employs TRBV7-2 and TRBJ2-1; TRBD2 agrees at 9 bases. The CDR3 length is 17 residues. J lost 4 bases, V lost 0 bases, and 7 bases had no gene match. Germline V gives CDR1 SGHTA, CDR2 FQGNSA. CDR3 nucleotide sequence: TGTGCCAGCAGCTTAGCCGTTAGCGGGGGCGGGTACAATGAGCAGTTCTTC. Amino acid sequence: CASSLAVSGGGYNEQFF. The variable domain in full, with the rest retrieved from reference TRBV7-2 and TRBJ2-1, is GAGVSQSPSNKVTEKGKDVELRCDPISGHTALYWYRQSLGQGLEFLIYFQGNSAPDKSGLPSDRFSAERTGGSVSTLTIQRTQQEDSAVYLCASSLAVSGGGYNEQFFGPGTRLTVL.

Ten or more counts support this clonotype. The chain carries TRBV5-1 and TRBJ1-2; no firm D call. Germline assignment: CDR1 SGHRS and CDR2 YFSETQ. The CDR3 covers 14 residues. V lost 4 bases, J lost 0 bases, and 10 bases lay in between. The CDR3 protein is CASSQDTTNYGYTF. DNA for the CDR3: TGCGCCAGCAGCCAAGACACGACTAACTATGGCTACACCTTC.

Only one count was recorded for this clonotype. This chain links TRBV5-1 with TRBJ1-1; D gene uncertain. CDR1 is SGHRS, CDR2 YFSETQ, per germline. Trimming removed 4 bases at V and 4 bases at J, with 8 bases between. The CDR3 has 12 amino acids. The CDR3 reads CASSRSLTEAFF. In DNA form, the CDR3 reads TGCGCCAGCAGCCGCAGCCTCACTGAAGCTTTCTTT. The variable domain in full, completed from reference TRBV5-1 and TRBJ1-1, reads KAGVTQTPRYLIKTRGQQVTLSCSPISGHRSVSWYQQTPGQGLQFLFEYFSETQRNKGNFPGRFSGRQFSNSRSEMNVSTLELGDSALYLCASSRSLTEAFFGQGTRLTVV.

V is TRBV6-2 or TRBV6-3 and J is TRBJ2-1, with D maybe TRBD1 (5 bases). The V and J ends lost 0 bases and 4 bases respectively, with 10 bases between them. In germline, CDR1 is MNHEY, CDR2 SVGEGT. This CDR3 contains 15 residues. The CDR3 spells CASSYSAGIYNEQFF. The DNA of the CDR3 is TGTGCCAGCAGTTACTCAGCAGGGATTTACAATGAGCAGTTCTTC.

This clonotype was counted between two and nine times. The CDR3 sequence is CASQYRTGRTDTQYF. The CDR3 nucleotides are TGTGCCAGTCAGTACCGGACGGGACGCACAGATACGCAGTATTTT. The chain carries TRBV5-6 and TRBJ2-3; D tentatively fits TRBD1 or TRBD2 (5 bases each). Per germline, CDR1 SGHDT and CDR2 YYEEEE. V dropped 8 bases and J dropped 1 base, with 17 bases sitting between them. The CDR3 is 15 amino acids.

The gene calls are TRBV20-1 and TRBJ2-1; D remains ambiguous. This CDR3 is 13 amino acids long. The germline V and J ends were trimmed by 6 bases and 2 bases, with 11 bases remaining between them. Germline V lookup: CDR1 DFQATT, CDR2 SNEGSKA (reference sequence). In nucleotides, the CDR3 is TGCAGTGCAAAGGTGGCGACCTACAATGAGCAGTTCTTC. Its protein product is CSAKVATYNEQFF.

This clonotype was seen only once. The chain is built from TRBV5-1 and TRBJ1-4; D is unclear. This CDR3 spans 14 amino acids. Germline CDR1 SGHRS, CDR2 YFSETQ. The V end lost 2 bases, the J end lost 4 bases, and 9 bases lay between the germline ends. CDR3 residues: CASSFRAVNEKLFF. CDR3 coding DNA: TGCGCCAGCAGCTTCCGGGCCGTTAATGAAAAACTGTTTTTT.

CDR3 DNA: TGCAGCTCCTACAGGGGTTCGAACACTGAAGCTTTCTTT. This gives the protein CSSYRGSNTEAFF. V is TRBV29-1 and J is TRBJ1-1; 7 positions match TRBD1. The germline V gene encodes CDR1 SQVTM and CDR2 ANQGSEA. V dropped 8 bases and J dropped 1; count of bases not matched to a gene: 7. This CDR3 region has 13 residues.